The 31 T cell receptor beta chains below were found in one sample sequenced in a study of T cells in Graves' hyperthyroidism and ophthalmopathy. Template material for amplifying TCR beta CDR3 regions consisted of RNA transcripts. The TCR CDR3 was amplified in a first-round RT-PCR using the HTBI primer set. MiXCR, applied by TCRdb to the multiplex PCR reads, yields one record per CDR3 protein. The sample has roughly 700,000 distinct CDR3 sequences; roughly 17% are singletons. Sequenced input: blood. The origin of the receptors is a man aged 50 or older with Graves' hyperthyroidism.

In this sample, this clonotype turned up many times. J is TRBJ2-7 and V is TRBV30; D might be TRBD1 (6 bases). The V gene lost 0 bases and the J gene lost 4 bases, with 10 bases spanning the gap. Germline V gene lookup returns CDR1 GTSNPN and CDR2 SVGIG (reference sequence). The CDR3 sequence is 13 residues long. CDR3: CAWSVVRGYEQYF. The CDR3 coding sequence is TGTGCCTGGAGTGTAGTTAGGGGGTACGAGCAGTACTTC.

This clonotype was picked up a small number of times. This chain links TRBV28 with TRBJ1-4; TRBD1 matches 7 bases. Germline V lookup: CDR1 MDHEN, CDR2 SYDVKM. This CDR3 has 14 residues. The J segment lost 8 bases and the V segment lost 7 bases, leaving 10 bases of the junction unmatched. In nucleotides, the CDR3 is TGTGCCAGCACACAGGGGTCCGGTCAAGAAAAACTGTTTTTT. Its translation is CASTQGSGQEKLFF.

This clonotype occurred many times. V and J are TRBV6-2 or TRBV6-3 and TRBJ2-5; TRBD2 agrees at 13 bases. J gave up 2 bases and V 4 bases, and 4 bases lay outside the gene matches. Per the germline V gene, CDR1 is MNHEY and CDR2 is SVGEGT. The CDR3 is made up of 16 amino acids. As DNA, the CDR3 is TGTGCCAGCAGTTCTGGACTAGCGGGAGCGCAAGAGACCCAGTACTTC. This translates into CASSSGLAGAQETQYF.

The CDR3 loop reads CASSAGTSGSYEQFF. Written as DNA, the CDR3 is TGTGCCAGCAGCGCAGGGACTAGCGGGAGCTATGAGCAGTTCTTC. The chain carries TRBV9 and TRBJ2-1; 14 bases are shared with TRBD2. Trimming at V came to 3 bases and at J to 8 bases, leaving 4 bases not matched to a gene. The germline V gene has CDR1 SGDLS and CDR2 YYNGEE. This CDR3 comprises 15 residues.

This chain connects TRBV18 to TRBJ1-2, with D maybe TRBD1 (5 bases). The length of the CDR3 is 15 residues. In germline, CDR1 is KGHSH, CDR2 LQKENI. V gave up 3 bases and J gave up 4 bases, with 15 bases separating them. In DNA, the CDR3 is TGTGCCAGCTCACCTGCACAGACAGAGATCTATGGCTACACCTTC. It specifies CASSPAQTEIYGYTF.

The sample holds many counts of this clonotype. The V gene is TRBV30, the J gene TRBJ1-1, with D uncertain. Germline V gives CDR1 GTSNPN, CDR2 SVGIG (reference sequence). Trimming stripped 2 bases from V and 0 bases from J, with 4 bases between. CDR3 length: 12 residues. CDR3 in amino acids: CAWSSLNTEAFF. The CDR3 DNA is TGTGCCTGGAGTTCACTGAACACTGAAGCTTTCTTT.

This clonotype was observed a handful of times. J is TRBJ1-5 and V is TRBV6-5; 7 bases agree with TRBD1. With 4 bases clipped from V and 1 base from J, the junction kept 10 bases outside the gene matches. This CDR3 spans 17 amino acids. Per the germline V gene, CDR1 is MNHEY and CDR2 is SVGAGI. This CDR3 reads CASSSNPGGGSNQPQHF. The CDR3 DNA is TGTGCCAGCAGTTCCAATCCAGGGGGTGGGAGCAATCAGCCCCAGCATTTT.

This clonotype has ten or more counts. The chain uses TRBV7-2 and TRBJ2-7, with TRBD1 as a possible D gene (6 bases). The V and J ends lost 4 bases and 4 bases respectively, with 29 bases between them. Looked up from germline, CDR1 is SGHTA and CDR2 is FQGNSA. This CDR3 comprises 19 residues. CDR3 in amino acids: CASSSPGQGNLPTFYEQYF. The CDR3 region has the DNA TGTGCCAGCAGCTCCCCGGGACAAGGGAACCTTCCAACCTTTTACGAGCAGTACTTC. The whole variable domain, filled in from reference TRBV7-2 and TRBJ2-7, reads GAGVSQSPSNKVTEKGKDVELRCDPISGHTALYWYRQSLGQGLEFLIYFQGNSAPDKSGLPSDRFSAERTGGSVSTLTIQRTQQEDSAVYLCASSSPGQGNLPTFYEQYFGPGTRLTVT.

This chain joins TRBV5-1 and TRBJ1-5, with TRBD1 identical over 7 bases. Germline V gene data show CDR1 as SGHRS and CDR2 as YFSETQ. The CDR3 runs 15 residues. The junction had 6 bases not matched to a gene; V was cut back by 4 bases and J by 2 bases. CDR3 sequence reads: CASSPGDSRNQPQHF. CDR3 nucleotides: TGCGCCAGCAGCCCGGGGGACAGCCGCAATCAGCCCCAGCATTTT.

J is TRBJ1-1 and V is TRBV4-3, with 7 bases lining up with TRBD1. Germline CDR1 and CDR2: LGHNA and YSLEER. Trimming cost V 0 bases and J 3 bases; bases outside gene matches: 1. CDR3 length: 14 amino acids. CDR3 coding DNA: TGCGCCAGCAGCCAAGATACAGGGGACACTGAAGCTTTCTTT. It is translated as CASSQDTGDTEAFF.

This clonotype showed up many times. This chain links TRBV3-1 with TRBJ2-3, with a weak D call TRBD2 (6 bases). CDR1 and CDR2 (germline): LGHDT, YNNKEL (reference sequence). The CDR3 has 15 residues. With 2 bases removed from V and 0 bases from J, the gap between germline ends came to 9 bases. CDR3 coding DNA: TGTGCCAGCAGCCAACGGGAGCCCAGCACAGATACGCAGTATTTT. This codes for CASSQREPSTDTQYF.

This clonotype was picked up many times. The chain has TRBV7-2 and TRBJ2-5; 11 bases are shared with TRBD2. The CDR3 runs to 16 residues. The V gene's germline CDR1 is SGHTA and CDR2 FQGNSA. Trimming cost V 1 base and J 5 bases; bases outside gene matches: 6. CDR3 amino acids: CASSLVLAGGRETQYF. Here the CDR3 DNA reads TGTGCCAGCAGCTTAGTCCTAGCGGGAGGAAGGGAGACCCAGTACTTC.

This clonotype was counted many times. This chain connects TRBV30 to TRBJ1-1; D is unresolved. V lost 0 bases, J lost 8 bases, and 10 bases lay in between. CDR3 size: 12 residues. Per germline, CDR1 GTSNPN and CDR2 SVGIG (reference sequence). CDR3 protein: CAWSVIGPEAFF. The DNA of the CDR3 is TGTGCCTGGAGTGTAATCGGCCCAGAAGCTTTCTTT. Drawing the rest from reference TRBV30 and TRBJ1-1, the complete variable domain is SQTIHQWPATLVQPVGSPLSLECTVEGTSNPNLYWYRQAAGRGLQLLFYSVGIGQISSEVPQNLSASRPQDRQFILSSKKLLLSDSGFYLCAWSVIGPEAFFGQGTRLTVV.

In its sample, this clonotype was seen a few times. The chain combines TRBV28 with TRBJ2-1; TRBD1 matches 7 bases. Trimming cost V 2 bases and J 5 bases; bases outside gene matches: 6. Germline lookup yields CDR1 MDHEN and CDR2 SYDVKM. The CDR3 consists of 15 residues. Here the CDR3 DNA reads TGTGCCAGCAGTTTAGACAGGGAAGTCCACAATGAGCAGTTCTTC. Amino acids: CASSLDREVHNEQFF.

This clonotype was counted only a few times. The gene calls are TRBV7-9 and TRBJ2-1; 10 bases are a match to TRBD2. V lost 2 bases to trimming and J lost 9 bases; unmatched junction nucleotides: 7. CDR3 size: 15 residues. Germline CDR1 SEHNR, CDR2 FQNEAQ (reference sequence). The DNA of the CDR3 is TGTGCCAGCAGCTTACGCAGCGGGAGGGCCGGTGAGCAGTTCTTC. It specifies CASSLRSGRAGEQFF. The variable domain in full, completed from reference TRBV7-9 and TRBJ2-1, reads DTGVSQNPRHKITKRGQNVTFRCDPISEHNRLYWYRQTLGQGPEFLTYFQNEAQLEKSRLLSDRFSAERPKGSFSTLEIQRTEQGDSAMYLCASSLRSGRAGEQFFGPGTRLTVL.

The table lists this clonotype with many counts. This chain uses TRBV6-1 with TRBJ1-5, with 11 bases identical to TRBD1. The CDR3 loop spans 15 amino acids. The V gene end was trimmed by 4 bases and the J gene end by 4 bases; junction bases not matched to a gene: 3. CDR1 MNHNS and CDR2 SASEGT come from the germline V gene. This chain's CDR3 is CASSGTGGANQPQHF. The CDR3 bases are TGTGCCAGCAGTGGGACAGGGGGCGCGAATCAGCCCCAGCATTTT.

The chain uses TRBV20-1 and TRBJ2-1, with a tentative D call TRBD2 (6 bases). Deletions cut 0 bases from V and 0 bases from J, with 12 bases between. Germline loops: CDR1 DFQATT, CDR2 SNEGSKA (reference sequence). The CDR3 spans 16 residues. DNA of the CDR3: TGCAGTGCTAGAGAGGCGGGACCAAGCTCCTACAATGAGCAGTTCTTC. As protein: CSAREAGPSSYNEQFF.

The J gene is TRBJ2-7, the V gene TRBV30; D gene uncertain. Between the trimmed V and J ends, which lost 6 bases and 3 bases, there was a span of 18 bases. Germline V CDR1 and CDR2: GTSNPN, SVGIG (reference sequence). The CDR3 length is 14 residues. The CDR3 coding sequence is TGTGCCTGTCCCTCGGCTAACGCAATCTACGAGCAGTACTTC. Translating it yields CACPSANAIYEQYF.

This clonotype was observed many times. This rearrangement joins TRBV20-1 to TRBJ2-1, with no clear D. This CDR3 spans 14 amino acids. Germline V gene sequence: CDR1 DFQATT, CDR2 SNEGSKA (reference sequence). The V and J ends lost 5 bases and 1 base respectively, with 12 bases between them. The DNA of the CDR3 is TGCAGTGCTGATGTGCCTAGATCCTACAATGAGCAGTTCTTC. This translates into CSADVPRSYNEQFF.

This clonotype was seen ten or more times. The chain couples TRBV28 to TRBJ2-4; D gene ambiguous. Germline-derived CDR1 and CDR2 are MDHEN and SYDVKM. Trimming took 0 bases from V and 3 from J, leaving 6 bases between them. The CDR3 loop spans 14 amino acids. The CDR3, as DNA: TGTGCCAGCAGTTTATGGGACGGCAAAAACATTCAGTACTTC. This encodes CASSLWDGKNIQYF.

CDR3 in DNA: TGCAGCGTTGAAGGTACTGAGGGAAGTTGGGACGAGCAGTACTTC. Its protein product is CSVEGTEGSWDEQYF. The chain uses TRBV29-1 and TRBJ2-7; TRBD2 is a possible D gene (5 bases). The CDR3 covers 15 residues. Germline lookup yields CDR1 SQVTM and CDR2 ANQGSEA. Trimming stripped 1 base from V and 5 bases from J, with 18 bases between.

The chain has TRBV19 and TRBJ1-2, with D unresolved. The V gene lost 6 bases and the J gene lost 7 bases, with 18 bases spanning the gap. CDR1 is LNHDA, CDR2 SQIVND, per germline (reference sequence). The CDR3 is 14 amino acids. This CDR3 reads CASSNPLGPGGYTF. In nucleotides, the CDR3 is TGTGCCAGTAGCAACCCTCTCGGCCCTGGTGGCTACACCTTC.

The sample holds a few counts of this clonotype. The chain has TRBV28 and TRBJ1-5, with D perhaps TRBD1 (6 bases). Between the trimmed V and J ends, which lost 7 bases and 4 bases, there was a span of 14 bases. CDR3 length: 14 amino acids. Germline lookup yields CDR1 MDHEN and CDR2 SYDVKM. CDR3 DNA: TGTGCCAGCACGGGGGGCAGCCCAAATCAGCCCCAGCATTTT. Its protein product is CASTGGSPNQPQHF.

This clonotype was counted a few times. Written as DNA, the CDR3 is TGCAGTGCTAGCTCGGGACCACCTCCTCGAGAGACCCAGTACTTC. Translation gives CSASSGPPPRETQYF. The chain is built from TRBV20-1 and TRBJ2-5; D tentatively fits TRBD1 or TRBD2 (5 bases each). CDR1 is DFQATT and CDR2 is SNEGSKA in the germline V gene (reference sequence). V was clipped by 3 bases and J by 4 bases, with 18 bases between them. The CDR3 extends over 15 amino acids.

Worth noting for this clonotype: This could be a read error, since a much larger clone is one nucleotide away. V is TRBV20-1 and J is TRBJ2-1, with no clear D. Judging by the DNA end, TRBJ2-7 fits better; the J call may be wrong. There are 15 residues in the CDR3. CDR1 is DFQATT and CDR2 is SNEGSKA in the germline V gene (reference sequence). The CDR3, as DNA: TGCAGTGCTAGCAGTCGGCGACGCTCCTACAATGAGCAGTACTTC. Its translation is CSASSRRRSYNEQYF.

This sequence joins TRBV6-1 and TRBJ2-3; tentative D call: TRBD2 (5 bases). The V gene's germline CDR1 is MNHNS and CDR2 SASEGT. The CDR3 is 14 residues long. V was clipped by 6 bases and J by 1 base, with 11 bases between them. CDR3 in DNA: TGTGCCAGCAGGGAGGATCGAGGCACAGATACGCAGTATTTT. This encodes CASREDRGTDTQYF.

This clonotype was seen more than once but under ten times. The chain links TRBV5-5 to TRBJ2-3, with TRBD2 matching over 7 bases. The germline V gene has CDR1 SGHKS and CDR2 YYEKEE (reference sequence). The ends lost 1 base at V and 7 bases at J; junction bases unmatched: 21. This CDR3 is built from 19 residues. CDR3 in amino acids: CASSLLGAGGRASSNTQYF. The CDR3 nucleotides read TGTGCCAGCAGCTTGTTAGGGGCGGGCGGGAGAGCCTCCTCAAATACGCAGTATTTT.

This clonotype was counted once. This chain connects TRBV3-1 to TRBJ2-1; no firm D call. Germline lookup yields CDR1 LGHDT and CDR2 YNNKEL (reference sequence). CDR3 length equals 15 residues. Trimming took off 0 bases at V and 5 bases at J, with 11 bases between the two ends. The CDR3 spells CASSQDLTENNEQFF. The CDR3 DNA follows: TGTGCCAGCAGCCAAGATCTGACGGAGAACAATGAGCAGTTCTTC.

The chain couples TRBV28 to TRBJ2-7; 7 positions match TRBD1. Germline CDR1 reads MDHEN; CDR2 reads SYDVKM. The CDR3 is 14 residues long. V was pared by 5 bases and J by 2 bases, with 6 bases of the junction left unmatched. The DNA for the CDR3 is TGTGCCAGCAGTCGTGGGACAGAGACCTACGAGCAGTACTTC. As protein: CASSRGTETYEQYF.

In its sample, this clonotype was seen many times. The chain carries TRBV28 and TRBJ1-6, with TRBD1 as a possible D gene (5 bases). The CDR3 is 16 amino acids. Trimming shortened V by 3 bases and J by 5 bases, and 14 bases separated the two germline ends. Germline V gene data show CDR1 as MDHEN and CDR2 as SYDVKM. This CDR3 is CASSLVPLRDNSPLHF. The DNA for the CDR3 is TGTGCCAGCAGTTTGGTCCCCCTCAGGGATAATTCACCCCTCCACTTT.

The CDR3 DNA reads as TGTGCCAGTAGTATAATTGGGAGGAGCTCTGGAAACACCATATATTTT. This translates into CASSIIGRSSGNTIYF. J is TRBJ1-3 and V is TRBV19; D call uncertain. Trimming stripped 2 bases from V and 0 bases from J, with 11 bases between. CDR3 length equals 16 residues. Germline V gene sequence: CDR1 LNHDA, CDR2 SQIVND (reference sequence).